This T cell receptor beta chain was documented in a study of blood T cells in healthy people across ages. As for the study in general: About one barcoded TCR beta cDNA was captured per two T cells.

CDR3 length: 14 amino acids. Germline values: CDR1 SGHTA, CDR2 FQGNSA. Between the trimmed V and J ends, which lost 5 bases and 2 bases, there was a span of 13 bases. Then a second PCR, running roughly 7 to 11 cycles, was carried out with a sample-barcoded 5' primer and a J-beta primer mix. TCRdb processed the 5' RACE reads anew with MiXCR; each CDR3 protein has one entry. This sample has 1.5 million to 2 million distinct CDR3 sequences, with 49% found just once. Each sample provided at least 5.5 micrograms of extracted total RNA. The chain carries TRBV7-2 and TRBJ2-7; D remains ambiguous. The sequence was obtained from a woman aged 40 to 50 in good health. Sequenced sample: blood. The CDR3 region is CASSVGRPTYEQYF. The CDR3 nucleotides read TGTGCCAGCAGCGTTGGACGCCCTACCTACGAGCAGTACTTC.